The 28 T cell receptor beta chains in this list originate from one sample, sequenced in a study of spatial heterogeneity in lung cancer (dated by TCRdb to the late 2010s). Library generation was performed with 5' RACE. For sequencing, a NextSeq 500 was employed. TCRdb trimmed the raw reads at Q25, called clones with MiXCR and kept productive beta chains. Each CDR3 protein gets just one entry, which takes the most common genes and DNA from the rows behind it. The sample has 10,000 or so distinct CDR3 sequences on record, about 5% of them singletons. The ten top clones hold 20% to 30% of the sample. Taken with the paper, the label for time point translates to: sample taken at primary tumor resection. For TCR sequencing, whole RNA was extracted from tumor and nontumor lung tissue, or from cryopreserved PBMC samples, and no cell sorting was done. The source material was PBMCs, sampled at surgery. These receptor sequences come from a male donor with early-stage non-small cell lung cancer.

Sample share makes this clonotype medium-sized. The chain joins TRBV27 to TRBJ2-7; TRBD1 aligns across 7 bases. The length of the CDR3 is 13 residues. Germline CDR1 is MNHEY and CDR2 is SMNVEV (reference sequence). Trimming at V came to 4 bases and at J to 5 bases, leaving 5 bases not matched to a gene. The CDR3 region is CASSSPTGHEQYF. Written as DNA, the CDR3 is TGTGCCAGCAGTTCACCGACAGGGCACGAGCAGTACTTC.

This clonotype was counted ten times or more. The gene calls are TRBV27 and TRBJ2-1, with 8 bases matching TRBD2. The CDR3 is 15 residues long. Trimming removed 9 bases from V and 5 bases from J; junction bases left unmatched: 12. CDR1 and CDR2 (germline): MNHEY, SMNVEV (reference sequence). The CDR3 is CASSPGTSGNNEQFF. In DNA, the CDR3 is TGTGCCAGTTCCCCCGGGACTAGTGGAAACAATGAGCAGTTCTTC.

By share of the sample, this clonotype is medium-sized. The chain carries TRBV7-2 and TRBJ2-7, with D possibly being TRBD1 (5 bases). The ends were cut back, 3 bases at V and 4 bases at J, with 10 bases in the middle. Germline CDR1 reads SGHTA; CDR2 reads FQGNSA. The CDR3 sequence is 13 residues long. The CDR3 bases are TGTGCCAGCAGCTTGACAGTGGCGTACGAGCAGTACTTC. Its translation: CASSLTVAYEQYF.

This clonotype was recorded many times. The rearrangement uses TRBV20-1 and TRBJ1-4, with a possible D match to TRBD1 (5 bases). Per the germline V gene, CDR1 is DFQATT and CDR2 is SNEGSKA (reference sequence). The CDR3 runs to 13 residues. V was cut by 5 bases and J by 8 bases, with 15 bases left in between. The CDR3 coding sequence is TGCAGTGCTCAAGGGACGCCCCGGGAAAAACTGTTTTTT. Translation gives CSAQGTPREKLFF.

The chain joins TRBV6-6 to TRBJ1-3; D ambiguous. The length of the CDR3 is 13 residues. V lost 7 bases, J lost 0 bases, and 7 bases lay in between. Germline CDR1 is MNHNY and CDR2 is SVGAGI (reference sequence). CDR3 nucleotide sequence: TGTGCCAGCATGGGCAGCTCTGGAAACACCATATATTTT. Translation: CASMGSSGNTIYF.

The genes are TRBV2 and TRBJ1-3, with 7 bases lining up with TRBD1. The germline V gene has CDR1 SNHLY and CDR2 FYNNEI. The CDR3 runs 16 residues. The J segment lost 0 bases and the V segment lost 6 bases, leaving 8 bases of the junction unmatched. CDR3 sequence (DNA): TGTGCCAGCAGCGCGGACAGGCGCATCTCTGGAAACACCATATATTTT. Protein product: CASSADRRISGNTIYF.

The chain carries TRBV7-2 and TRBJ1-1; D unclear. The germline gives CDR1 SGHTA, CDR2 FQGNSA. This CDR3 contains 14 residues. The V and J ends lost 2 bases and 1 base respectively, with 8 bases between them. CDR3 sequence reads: CASSLMVRNTEAFF. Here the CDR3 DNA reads TGTGCCAGCAGCTTAATGGTCAGGAACACTGAAGCTTTCTTT. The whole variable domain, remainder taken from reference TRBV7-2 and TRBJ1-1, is GAGVSQSPSNKVTEKGKDVELRCDPISGHTALYWYRQSLGQGLEFLIYFQGNSAPDKSGLPSDRFSAERTGGSVSTLTIQRTQQEDSAVYLCASSLMVRNTEAFFGQGTRLTVV.

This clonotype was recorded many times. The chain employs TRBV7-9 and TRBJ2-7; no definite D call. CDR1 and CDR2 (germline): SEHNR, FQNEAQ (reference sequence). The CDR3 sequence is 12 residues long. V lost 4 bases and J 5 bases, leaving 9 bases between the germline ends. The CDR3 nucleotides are TGTGCCAGCAGCTCTACTCATAACGAGCAGTACTTC. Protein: CASSSTHNEQYF.

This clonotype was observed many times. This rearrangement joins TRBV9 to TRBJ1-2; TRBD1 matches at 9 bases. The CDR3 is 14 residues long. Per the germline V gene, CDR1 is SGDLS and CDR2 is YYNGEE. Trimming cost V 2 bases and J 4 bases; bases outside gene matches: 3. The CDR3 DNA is TGTGCCAGCAGCGTGGGACAGGGATCCTATGGCTACACCTTC. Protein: CASSVGQGSYGYTF.

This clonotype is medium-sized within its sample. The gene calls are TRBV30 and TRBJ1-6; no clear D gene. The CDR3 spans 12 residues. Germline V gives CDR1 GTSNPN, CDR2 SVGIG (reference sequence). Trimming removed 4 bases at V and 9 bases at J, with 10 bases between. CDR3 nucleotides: TGTGCCTGGACCTGGATGAGTTCACCCCTCCACTTT. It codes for CAWTWMSSPLHF.

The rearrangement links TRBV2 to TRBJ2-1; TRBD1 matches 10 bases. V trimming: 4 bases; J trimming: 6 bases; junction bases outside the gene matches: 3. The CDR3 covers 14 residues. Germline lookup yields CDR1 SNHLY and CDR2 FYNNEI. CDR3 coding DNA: TGTGCCAGCAGTGTCCGGACAGGGGGCAATGAGCAGTTCTTC. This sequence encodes CASSVRTGGNEQFF.

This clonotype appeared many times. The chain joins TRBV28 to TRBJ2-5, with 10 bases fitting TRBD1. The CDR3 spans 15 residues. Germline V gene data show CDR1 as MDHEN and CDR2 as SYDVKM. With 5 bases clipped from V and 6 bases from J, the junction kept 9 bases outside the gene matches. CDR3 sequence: CASSNSRTGGQTQYF. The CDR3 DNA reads TGTGCCAGCAGTAACTCACGGACAGGGGGTCAGACCCAGTACTTC.

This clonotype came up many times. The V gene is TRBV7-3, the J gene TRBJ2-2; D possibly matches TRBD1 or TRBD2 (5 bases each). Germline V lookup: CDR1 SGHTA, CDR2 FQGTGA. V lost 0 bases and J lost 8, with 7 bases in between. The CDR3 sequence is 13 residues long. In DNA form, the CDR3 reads TGTGCCAGCAGCTTAACGAGGGGAGGGGAGCTGTTTTTT. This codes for CASSLTRGGELFF.

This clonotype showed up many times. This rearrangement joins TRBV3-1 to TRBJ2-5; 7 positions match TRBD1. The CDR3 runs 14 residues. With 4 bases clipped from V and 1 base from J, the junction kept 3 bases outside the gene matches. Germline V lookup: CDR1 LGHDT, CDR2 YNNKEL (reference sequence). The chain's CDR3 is CASSRWDSQETQYF. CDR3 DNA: TGTGCCAGCAGCCGGTGGGACAGCCAAGAGACCCAGTACTTC.

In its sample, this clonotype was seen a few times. The CDR3 protein is CAISVEAGLDTQYF. The CDR3 bases are TGTGCCATCAGTGTGGAGGCCGGTTTAGATACGCAGTATTTT. The V call is TRBV10-3, the J call TRBJ2-3; TRBD2 is a possible D gene (5 bases). This CDR3 comprises 14 residues. CDR1 is ENHRY, CDR2 SYGVKD, per germline. Trimming shortened V by 4 bases and J by 5 bases, and 13 bases separated the two germline ends.

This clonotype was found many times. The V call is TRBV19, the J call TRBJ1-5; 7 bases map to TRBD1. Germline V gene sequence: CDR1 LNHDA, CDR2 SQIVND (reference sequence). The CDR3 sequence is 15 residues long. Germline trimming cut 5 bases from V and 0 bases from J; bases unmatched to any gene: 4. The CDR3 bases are TGTGCCAGTAGTCAACAGGGGATTAGCAATCAGCCCCAGCATTTT. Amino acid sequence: CASSQQGISNQPQHF. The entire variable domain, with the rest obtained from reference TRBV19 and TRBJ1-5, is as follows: DGGITQSPKYLFRKEGQNVTLSCEQNLNHDAMYWYRQDPGQGLRLIYYSQIVNDFQKGDIAEGYSVSREKKESFPLTVTSAQKNPTAFYLCASSQQGISNQPQHFGDGTRLSIL.

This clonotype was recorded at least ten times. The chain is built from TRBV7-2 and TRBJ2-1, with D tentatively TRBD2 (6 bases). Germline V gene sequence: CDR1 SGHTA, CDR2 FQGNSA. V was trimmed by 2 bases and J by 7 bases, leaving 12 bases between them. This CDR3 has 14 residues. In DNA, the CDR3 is TGTGCCAGCAGCTTAACGGGGGTAACGAATGAGCAGTTCTTC. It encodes CASSLTGVTNEQFF.

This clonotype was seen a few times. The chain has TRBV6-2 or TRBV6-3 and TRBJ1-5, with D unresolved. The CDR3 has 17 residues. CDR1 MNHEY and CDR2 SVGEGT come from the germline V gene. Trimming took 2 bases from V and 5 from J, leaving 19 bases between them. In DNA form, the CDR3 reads TGTGCCAGCAGTTACGGCAGAACAGCAGCCGGGGATCAGCCCCAGCATTTT. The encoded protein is CASSYGRTAAGDQPQHF.

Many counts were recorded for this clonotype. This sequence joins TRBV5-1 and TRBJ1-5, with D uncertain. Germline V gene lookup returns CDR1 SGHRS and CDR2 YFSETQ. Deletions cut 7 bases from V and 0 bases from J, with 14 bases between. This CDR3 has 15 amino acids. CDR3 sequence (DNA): TGCGCCAGCTCCCCGGGTTTTTTTAGCAATCAGCCCCAGCATTTT. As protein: CASSPGFFSNQPQHF.

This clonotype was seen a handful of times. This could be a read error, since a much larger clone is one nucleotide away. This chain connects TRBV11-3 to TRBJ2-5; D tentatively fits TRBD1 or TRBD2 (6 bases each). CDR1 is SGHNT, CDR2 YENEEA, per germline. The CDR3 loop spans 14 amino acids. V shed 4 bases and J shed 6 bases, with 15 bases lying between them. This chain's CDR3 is CASSSTTGAQTQYF. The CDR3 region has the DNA TGTGCCAGCAGCTCCACGACGGGGGCGCAGACCCAGTACTTC. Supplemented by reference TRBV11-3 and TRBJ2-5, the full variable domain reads EAGVVQSPRYKIIEKKQPVAFWCNPISGHNTLYWYLQNLGQGPELLIRYENEEAVDDSQLPKDRFSAERLKGVDSTLKIQPAELGDSAVYLCASSSTTGAQTQYFGPGTRLLVL.

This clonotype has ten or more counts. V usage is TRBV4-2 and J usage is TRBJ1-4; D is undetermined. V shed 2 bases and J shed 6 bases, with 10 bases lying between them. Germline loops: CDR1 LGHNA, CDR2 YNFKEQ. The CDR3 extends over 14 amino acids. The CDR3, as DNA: TGTGCCAGCAGCCAACGACGGCGGGATGAAAAACTGTTTTTT. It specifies CASSQRRRDEKLFF.

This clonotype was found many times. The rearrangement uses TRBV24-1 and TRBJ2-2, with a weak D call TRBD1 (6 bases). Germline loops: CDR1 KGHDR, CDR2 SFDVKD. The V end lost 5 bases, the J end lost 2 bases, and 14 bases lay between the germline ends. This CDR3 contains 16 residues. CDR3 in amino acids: CATSARAGDNTGELFF. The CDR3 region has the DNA TGTGCCACCAGTGCTAGGGCAGGGGATAACACCGGGGAGCTGTTTTTT.

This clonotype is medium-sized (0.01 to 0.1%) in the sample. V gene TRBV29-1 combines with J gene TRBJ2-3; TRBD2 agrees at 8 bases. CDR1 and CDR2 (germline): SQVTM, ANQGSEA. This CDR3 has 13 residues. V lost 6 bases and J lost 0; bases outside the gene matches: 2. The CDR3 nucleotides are TGCAGCGTCGGCGGGGGGAGCACAGATACGCAGTATTTT. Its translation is CSVGGGSTDTQYF.

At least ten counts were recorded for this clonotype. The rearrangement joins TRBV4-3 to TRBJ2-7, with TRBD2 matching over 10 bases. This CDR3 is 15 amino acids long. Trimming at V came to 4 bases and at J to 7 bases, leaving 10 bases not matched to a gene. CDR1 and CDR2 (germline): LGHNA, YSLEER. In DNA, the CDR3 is TGCGCCAGCAGCCCAGGACTAGCGGACCCGGCGGAGCAGTACTTC. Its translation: CASSPGLADPAEQYF.

Here the CDR3 DNA reads TGTGCCAGCAGTGATTGGTACAAGACTTACGAGCAGTACTTC. Protein sequence: CASSDWYKTYEQYF. The J gene is TRBJ2-7, the V gene TRBV2; D ambiguous. Germline V gene lookup returns CDR1 SNHLY and CDR2 FYNNEI. Trimming removed 3 bases from V and 4 bases from J, with 13 bases in between. The CDR3 has 14 amino acids.

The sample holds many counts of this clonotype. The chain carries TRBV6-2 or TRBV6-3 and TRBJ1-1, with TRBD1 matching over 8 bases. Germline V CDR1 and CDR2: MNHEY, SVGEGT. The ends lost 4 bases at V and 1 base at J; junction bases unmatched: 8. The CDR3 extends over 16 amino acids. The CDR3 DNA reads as TGTGCCAGCAGTTCGGACAGGGAGGAGAGGAACACTGAAGCTTTCTTT. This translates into CASSSDREERNTEAFF.

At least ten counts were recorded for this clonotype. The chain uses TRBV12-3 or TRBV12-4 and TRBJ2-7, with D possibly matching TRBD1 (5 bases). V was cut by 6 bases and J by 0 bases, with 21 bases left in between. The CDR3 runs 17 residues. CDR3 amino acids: CASSQGSVGAPSYEQYF. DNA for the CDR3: TGTGCCAGCAGCCAAGGATCCGTAGGGGCTCCCTCCTACGAGCAGTACTTC.

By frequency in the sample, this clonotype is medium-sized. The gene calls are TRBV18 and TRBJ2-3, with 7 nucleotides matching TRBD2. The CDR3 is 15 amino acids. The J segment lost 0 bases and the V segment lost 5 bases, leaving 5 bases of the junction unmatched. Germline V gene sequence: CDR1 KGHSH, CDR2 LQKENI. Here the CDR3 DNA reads TGTGCCAGCTCAACCGGTAGCGGGAGCACAGATACGCAGTATTTT. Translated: CASSTGSGSTDTQYF.